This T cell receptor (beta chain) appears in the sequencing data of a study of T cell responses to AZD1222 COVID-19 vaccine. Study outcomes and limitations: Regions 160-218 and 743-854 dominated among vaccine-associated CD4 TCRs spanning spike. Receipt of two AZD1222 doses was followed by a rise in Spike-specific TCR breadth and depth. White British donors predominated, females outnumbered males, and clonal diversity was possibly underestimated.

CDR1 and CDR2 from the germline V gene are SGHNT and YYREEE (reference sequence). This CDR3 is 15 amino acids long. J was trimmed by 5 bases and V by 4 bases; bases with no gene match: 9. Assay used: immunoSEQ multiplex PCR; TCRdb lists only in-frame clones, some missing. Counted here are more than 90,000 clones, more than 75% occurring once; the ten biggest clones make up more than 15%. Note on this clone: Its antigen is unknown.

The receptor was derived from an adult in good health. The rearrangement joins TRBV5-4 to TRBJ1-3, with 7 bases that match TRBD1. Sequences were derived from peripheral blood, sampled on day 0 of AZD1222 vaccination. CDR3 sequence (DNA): TGTGCCAGCAGCGTTGCCGACAGGGATAGAAACACCATATATTTT. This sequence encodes CASSVADRDRNTIYF. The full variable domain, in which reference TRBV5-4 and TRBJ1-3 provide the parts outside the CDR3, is ETGVTQSPTHLIKTRGQQVTLRCSSQSGHNTVSWYQQALGQGPQFIFQYYREEENGRGNFPPRFSGLQFPNYSSELNVNALELDDSALYLCASSVADRDRNTIYFGEGSWLTVV.